The 29 T cell receptor beta chains listed next were all sequenced from one sample in a study of T cell responses to AZD1222 COVID-19 vaccine. Profiling relied on immunoSEQ multiplex PCR, and the TCRdb table lists in-frame clones only, not all of them. This sample has roughly 180,000 clones, with more than 75% found just once. The specimen was peripheral blood, collected on day 0 of MenACWY control vaccination. The receptors derive from an adult in good health.

The rearrangement links TRBV7-8 to TRBJ2-7, with TRBD1 as a possible D gene (6 bases). Trimming left V 5 bases short and J 2 bases short, with 10 bases between. CDR3 length equals 13 residues. Germline loops: CDR1 SGHVS, CDR2 FQNEAQ. DNA for the CDR3: TGTGCCAGCAGCCCCCGGGACACCTACGAGCAGTACTTC. It specifies CASSPRDTYEQYF.

The V and J genes are TRBV6-5 and TRBJ2-7, with D hard to call. V was shortened by 8 bases and J by 7 bases, with 18 bases between the two germline ends. The CDR3 is 13 residues long. Germline CDR1 and CDR2: MNHEY and SVGAGI. The CDR3, as DNA: TGTGCCAGCCGGATCAGCCACGGACGGGAGCAGTACTTC. Its translation: CASRISHGREQYF.

This chain joins TRBV10-3 and TRBJ1-1; no reliable D call. The CDR3 has 15 residues. V was shortened by 0 bases and J by 5 bases, with 13 bases between the two germline ends. Germline V CDR1 and CDR2: ENHRY, SYGVKD. CDR3 sequence (DNA): TGTGCCATCAGTGAGTCAGGCTCCACTCATACTGAAGCTTTCTTT. Translation: CAISESGSTHTEAFF.

V and J are TRBV28 and TRBJ2-7; maybe TRBD1 (5 bases). Germline-derived CDR1 and CDR2 are MDHEN and SYDVKM. V lost 7 bases, J lost 6 bases, and 16 bases lay in between. The CDR3 length is 13 residues. The chain's CDR3 is CASKGRVGREQYF. The CDR3 DNA reads TGTGCCAGCAAAGGCAGGGTCGGTCGCGAGCAGTACTTC.

This clone was counted once. No DNA is shown, since the ends of the CDR3 on it are uncertain; the CDR3 is the one TCRdb lists. The chain joins TRBV10-2 to TRBJ2-3; the table's D gene call, TRBD1, was not cross checked with the DNA. Germline assignment: CDR1 WSHSY and CDR2 SAAADI. From its first to its last residue, the CDR3 has 13 amino acids. CDR3 protein: CASTRLRLHLQYF.

In its sample, this clone was seen a few times. V and J are TRBV6-2 or TRBV6-3 and TRBJ2-1; 7 positions agree with TRBD1. CDR1 MNHEY and CDR2 SVGEGT come from the germline V gene. The V gene end was trimmed by 0 bases and the J gene end by 9 bases; junction bases not matched to a gene: 5. This CDR3 spans 14 amino acids. Here the CDR3 reads CASSYSWTGGEQFF. Written as DNA, the CDR3 is TGTGCCAGCAGTTACTCGTGGACAGGCGGTGAGCAGTTCTTC.

The chain employs TRBV10-3 and TRBJ1-2; 12 bases map to TRBD1. The CDR3 sequence is 19 residues long. CDR1 is ENHRY, CDR2 SYGVKD, per germline. J gave up 5 bases and V 4 bases, and 17 bases lay outside the gene matches. This CDR3 is CAISALPFGTGGEEYGYTF. The CDR3 nucleotides read TGTGCCATCAGTGCCTTACCATTCGGGACAGGGGGCGAGGAGTATGGCTACACCTTC.

This clone has a handful of counts. The J gene is TRBJ1-1, the V gene TRBV27; D not certain. V lost 6 bases, J lost 3 bases, and 11 bases lay in between. This CDR3 has 13 amino acids. The germline CDR1 and CDR2 sequences are MNHEY and SMNVEV (reference sequence). CDR3: CASSHAWDTEAFF. The CDR3 DNA follows: TGTGCCAGCAGCCACGCCTGGGACACTGAAGCTTTCTTT.

This clone came up once. The V call is TRBV9, the J call TRBJ2-7; 10 nucleotides align to TRBD2. V shed 0 bases and J 3 bases; nucleotides not matched to a gene: 6. From germline, CDR1 is SGDLS and CDR2 YYNGEE. CDR3 length equals 16 residues. The CDR3, as DNA: TGTGCCAGCAGCGTAGCTCCAGGGACTAGCGTCTACGAGCAGTACTTC. Translated: CASSVAPGTSVYEQYF.

This chain links TRBV6-1 with TRBJ1-1; the D is unclear. CDR3 size: 11 residues. Per germline, CDR1 MNHNS and CDR2 SASEGT. The V and J ends lost 1 base and 11 bases respectively, with 8 bases between them. The CDR3 loop is CASSEGGQAFF. Written as DNA, the CDR3 is TGTGCCAGCAGTGAAGGAGGGCAGGCTTTCTTT.

In this sample, this clone turned up a few times. V gene TRBV28 combines with J gene TRBJ1-1, with 8 bases identical to TRBD1. V lost 5 bases to trimming and J lost 0 bases; unmatched junction nucleotides: 11. CDR1 and CDR2 from the germline V gene are MDHEN and SYDVKM. The CDR3 is 17 residues long. The CDR3 DNA follows: TGTGCCAGCAGTGCCGGGACAGGTGGTGGGGTGAACACTGAAGCTTTCTTT. Encoded protein: CASSAGTGGGVNTEAFF.

The genes are TRBV6-1 and TRBJ1-5; D possibly corresponds to TRBD1 (5 bases). Germline V lookup: CDR1 MNHNS, CDR2 SASEGT. Between the trimmed V and J ends, which lost 2 bases and 0 bases, there was a span of 11 bases. This CDR3 is built from 16 residues. The CDR3 region is CASSEPGFGSNQPQHF. The CDR3 DNA follows: TGTGCCAGCAGTGAACCAGGGTTCGGTAGCAATCAGCCCCAGCATTTT.

The gene calls are TRBV2 and TRBJ2-2; D may be TRBD1 (6 bases). CDR3 length equals 14 residues. Germline V gives CDR1 SNHLY, CDR2 FYNNEI. Deletions cut 4 bases from V and 2 bases from J, with 8 bases between. CDR3 amino acids: CASSGRGNTGELFF. The CDR3 nucleotides are TGTGCCAGCAGTGGCAGGGGAAACACCGGGGAGCTGTTTTTT.

For the CDR3, the DNA is TGTGCCAGAAGCTACGGACAGGGCGGTGAAAAACTGTTTTTT. Encoded protein: CARSYGQGGEKLFF. V is TRBV5-3 and J is TRBJ1-4, with 8 positions matching TRBD1. TRBV5-3 is flagged as an ORF with uncertain function. This CDR3 has 14 residues. Unmatched junction bases numbered 5, after V lost 3 bases and J lost 7 bases.

This chain connects TRBV18 to TRBJ2-3, with D uncertain. Germline CDR1 is KGHSH and CDR2 is LQKENI. Trimming removed 3 bases from V and 6 bases from J, with 10 bases in between. CDR3 length equals 13 residues. CDR3 sequence: CASSPPIGDTQYF. The CDR3 nucleotides are TGTGCCAGCTCACCCCCTATCGGGGATACGCAGTATTTT.

This chain connects TRBV6-2 or TRBV6-3 to TRBJ2-5; TRBD2 agrees at 7 bases. V shed 6 bases and J 4 bases; nucleotides not matched to a gene: 8. CDR1 and CDR2 from the germline V gene are MNHEY and SVGEGT. The length of the CDR3 is 14 residues. The CDR3: CASSRTSGGETQYF. The CDR3 DNA reads as TGTGCCAGCAGCCGTACTTCGGGGGGAGAGACCCAGTACTTC.

V usage is TRBV2 and J usage is TRBJ1-2; 8 nucleotides align to TRBD1. The germline V gene encodes CDR1 SNHLY and CDR2 FYNNEI. CDR3 length equals 14 residues. Trimming removed 7 bases from V and 6 bases from J; junction bases left unmatched: 10. CDR3 nucleotide sequence: TGTGCCAGCAAAATACGACAGGGGACCGATGGCTACACCTTC. Translating it yields CASKIRQGTDGYTF.

This clone has a single count. CDR3 nucleotide sequence: TGTGCCAGCAGCCGCGGGTGGTTTGAAAAACTGTTTTTT. Protein sequence: CASSRGWFEKLFF. This chain joins TRBV14 and TRBJ1-4; D is uncertain. Trimming cost V 4 bases and J 7 bases, with 10 bases left between them. In germline, CDR1 is SGHDN, CDR2 FVKESK. CDR3 size: 13 residues.

This chain connects TRBV6-5 to TRBJ1-2, with a possible D match to TRBD1 (6 bases). Trimming took off 7 bases at V and 4 bases at J, with 13 bases between the two ends. The CDR3 length is 13 residues. Germline loops: CDR1 MNHEY, CDR2 SVGAGI. The CDR3 nucleotides are TGTGCCAGCAATAGGGGGGCGGGCTATGGCTACACCTTC. Translated, it gives CASNRGAGYGYTF.

The rearrangement links TRBV6-4 to TRBJ1-2, with D perhaps matching TRBD1 (6 bases). The CDR3 has 16 residues. In germline, CDR1 is MRHNA, CDR2 SNTAGT. V shed 2 bases and J shed 4 bases, with 17 bases lying between them. Here the CDR3 reads CASSDRQEPFPYGYTF. The DNA of the CDR3 is TGTGCCAGCAGTGACCGACAGGAGCCCTTCCCCTATGGCTACACCTTC.

This chain joins TRBV3-1 (or the pseudogene TRBV3-2) and TRBJ2-5; no clear D. The ends were cut back, 8 bases at V and 4 bases at J, with 14 bases in the middle. The germline gives CDR1 LGHDT, CDR2 YNNKEL (reference sequence). The CDR3 is 13 amino acids. The DNA of the CDR3 is TGTGCCAGCGTTGTTGTTGGCGGAGAGACCCAGTACTTC. Its protein is CASVVVGGETQYF.

This rearrangement joins TRBV4-3 to TRBJ1-5; D is perhaps TRBD1 (6 bases). The CDR3 extends over 15 amino acids. CDR1 is LGHNA and CDR2 is YSLEER in the germline V gene. V lost 2 bases and J lost 6, with 14 bases in between. CDR3 sequence: CASSQIRGGLQPQHF. The DNA for the CDR3 is TGCGCCAGCAGCCAAATCCGGGGGGGGCTTCAGCCCCAGCATTTT.

This CDR3 is CASTHRPLDGEQYF. In DNA form, the CDR3 reads TGTGCCAGCACCCACAGACCCCTGGATGGCGAGCAGTACTTC. The V and J genes are TRBV28 and TRBJ2-7; D not certain. Between the trimmed V and J ends, which lost 7 bases and 6 bases, there was a span of 19 bases. The CDR3 contains 14 residues. Germline V CDR1 and CDR2: MDHEN, SYDVKM.

The chain combines TRBV5-6 with TRBJ1-2; 9 nucleotides line up with TRBD1. CDR1 and CDR2 (germline): SGHDT, YYEEEE. Trimming removed 3 bases from V and 5 bases from J; junction bases left unmatched: 5. The CDR3 loop spans 14 amino acids. In DNA, the CDR3 is TGTGCCAGCAGCTCGACAGGGGGGTCGTATGGCTACACCTTC. Encoded protein: CASSSTGGSYGYTF.

The chain carries TRBV7-2 and TRBJ1-2; 7 nucleotides align to TRBD1. CDR3 length: 15 residues. The V segment lost 0 bases and the J segment 6 bases; nucleotides outside the gene matches: 7. Per the germline V gene, CDR1 is SGHTA and CDR2 is FQGNSA. This chain's CDR3 is CASSLAPRQGNGYTF. CDR3 DNA: TGTGCCAGCAGCTTAGCTCCTCGACAGGGTAATGGCTACACCTTC.

V gene TRBV7-6 combines with J gene TRBJ2-2, with D perhaps matching TRBD1 or TRBD2 (5 bases each). Trimming stripped 5 bases from V and 4 bases from J, with 20 bases between. CDR3 length: 17 residues. CDR1 is SGHVS, CDR2 FNYEAQ, per germline. The CDR3 sequence is CASSEPGPPVGTGELFF. The CDR3 nucleotides are TGTGCCAGCAGCGAACCGGGACCCCCCGTTGGCACCGGGGAGCTGTTTTTT.

This sequence joins TRBV6-6 and TRBJ2-7, with TRBD2 matching over 9 bases. V was clipped by 5 bases and J by 5 bases; unmatched bases: 19. The V gene's germline CDR1 is MNHNY and CDR2 SVGAGI (reference sequence). The CDR3 contains 18 residues. In DNA, the CDR3 is TGTGCCAGCAGTCGAACCGGCGAAACCAGCGGGAGGAGGCACGAGCAGTACTTC. This encodes CASSRTGETSGRRHEQYF.

This sequence joins TRBV6-1 and TRBJ2-1; 12 nucleotides agree with TRBD2. The CDR3 contains 16 residues. Germline V gene data show CDR1 as MNHNS and CDR2 as SASEGT. Unmatched junction bases numbered 5, after V lost 4 bases and J lost 4 bases. The CDR3 DNA follows: TGTGCCAGCAGTGCCCGACTAGCGGGAGCGTACAATGAGCAGTTCTTC. Amino acids: CASSARLAGAYNEQFF.

This clone occurred once. The gene calls are TRBV6-5 and TRBJ2-1; a possible D gene is TRBD2 (5 bases). Germline loops: CDR1 MNHEY, CDR2 SVGAGI. The CDR3 spans 15 residues. Trimming cost V 2 bases and J 10 bases, with 18 bases left between them. This CDR3 reads CASSYRIESSGEQFF. The DNA for the CDR3 is TGTGCCAGCAGTTACAGGATCGAAAGTTCGGGGGAGCAGTTCTTC.